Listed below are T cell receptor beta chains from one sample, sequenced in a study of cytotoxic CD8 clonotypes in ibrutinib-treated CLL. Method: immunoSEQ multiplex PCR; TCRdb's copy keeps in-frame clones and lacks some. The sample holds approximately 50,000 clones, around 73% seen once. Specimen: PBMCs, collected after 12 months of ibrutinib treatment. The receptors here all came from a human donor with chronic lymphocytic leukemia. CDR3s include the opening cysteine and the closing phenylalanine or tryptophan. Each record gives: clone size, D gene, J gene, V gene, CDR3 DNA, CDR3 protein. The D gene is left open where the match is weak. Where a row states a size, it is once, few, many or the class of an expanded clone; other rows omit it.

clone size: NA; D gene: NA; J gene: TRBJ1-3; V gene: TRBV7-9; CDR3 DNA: TGTGCCAGCAGCCCAGGAGGGCGGGGAGTCGAAAACACCATATATTTT; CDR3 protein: CASSPGGRGVENTIYF
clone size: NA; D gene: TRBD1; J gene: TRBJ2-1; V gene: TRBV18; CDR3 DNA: TGTGCCAGCTCACCATCTATAATGACAGGGTCGGATGGGAATGAGCAGTTCTTC; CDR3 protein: CASSPSIMTGSDGNEQFF
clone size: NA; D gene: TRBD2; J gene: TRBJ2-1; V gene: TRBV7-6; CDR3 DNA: TGTGCCAGCAGCTACCGACTAGCGGGGGGGTCCTACAATGAGCAGTTCTTC; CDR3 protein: CASSYRLAGGSYNEQFF
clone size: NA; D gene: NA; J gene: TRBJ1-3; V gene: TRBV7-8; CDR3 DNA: TGTGCCAGCAGCTTAGGACAGGGAAACACCATATATTTT; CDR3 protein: CASSLGQGNTIYF
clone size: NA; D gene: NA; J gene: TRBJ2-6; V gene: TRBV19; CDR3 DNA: TGTGCCAGTAGTATAGGGGGCGGAGGGTCTGGGGCCAACGTCCTGACTTTC; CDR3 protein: CASSIGGGGSGANVLTF
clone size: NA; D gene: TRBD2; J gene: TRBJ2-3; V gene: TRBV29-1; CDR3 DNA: TGCAGCGTCCCAGGGACTAGCGGGACAGATACGCAGTATTTT; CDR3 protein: CSVPGTSGTDTQYF
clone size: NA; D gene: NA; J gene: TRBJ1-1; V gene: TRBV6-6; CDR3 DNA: TGTGCCAGCAGTTCCCTTGACAGGTCGAACACTGAAGCTTTCTTT; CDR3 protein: CASSSLDRSNTEAFF
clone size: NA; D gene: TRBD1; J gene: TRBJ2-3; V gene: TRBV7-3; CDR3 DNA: TGTGCCAGCAGGCCGACAGGGGAGGCAGATACGCAGTATTTT; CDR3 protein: CASRPTGEADTQYF
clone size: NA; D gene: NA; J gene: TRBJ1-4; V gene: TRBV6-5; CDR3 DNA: TGTGCCAGCAGTTATGGGGGAGGGCCGGAAAAACTGTTTTTT; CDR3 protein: CASSYGGGPEKLFF
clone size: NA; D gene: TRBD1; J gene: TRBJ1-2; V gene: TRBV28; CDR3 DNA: TGTGCCAGCAGGAAGGACAGGGGGCCTCAAAGCGGCTACACCTTC; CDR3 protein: CASRKDRGPQSGYTF
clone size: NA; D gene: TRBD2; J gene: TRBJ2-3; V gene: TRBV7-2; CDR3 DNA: TGTGCCAGCAGCTTCCGATTAGCGGGGGGCCAGGGTACAGATACGCAGTATTTT; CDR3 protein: CASSFRLAGGQGTDTQYF
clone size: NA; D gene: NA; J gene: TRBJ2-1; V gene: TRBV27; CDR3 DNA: TGTGCCAGCAGTTTAGATTCTGAGCAGTTCTTC; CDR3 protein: CASSLDSEQFF
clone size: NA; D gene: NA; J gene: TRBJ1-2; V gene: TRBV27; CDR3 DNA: TGTGCCAGCAGTCTCGAGGCGAACTATGGCTACACCTTC; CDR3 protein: CASSLEANYGYTF
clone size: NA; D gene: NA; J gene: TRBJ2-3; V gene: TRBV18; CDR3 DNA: TGTGCCAGCTCACCCAGGGGCACAGATACGCAGTATTTT; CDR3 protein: CASSPRGTDTQYF
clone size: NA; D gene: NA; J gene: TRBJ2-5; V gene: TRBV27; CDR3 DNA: TGTGCCAGCAGTCTTAAAGAGACCCAGTACTTC; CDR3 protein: CASSLKETQYF
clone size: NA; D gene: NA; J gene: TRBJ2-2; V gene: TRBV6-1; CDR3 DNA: TGTGCCACCACCCGCTCGGGGTCGAACACCGGGGAGCTGTTTTTT; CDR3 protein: CATTRSGSNTGELFF
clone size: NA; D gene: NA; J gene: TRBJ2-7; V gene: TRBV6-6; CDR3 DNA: TGTGCCAGCAGTTGGCAGGGGGGCTCCTACGAGCAGTACTTC; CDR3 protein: CASSWQGGSYEQYF
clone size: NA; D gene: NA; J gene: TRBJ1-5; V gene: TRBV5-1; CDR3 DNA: TGCGCCAGCAGCTTGGGAACAGCCAGCAATCAGCCCCAGCATTTT; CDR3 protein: CASSLGTASNQPQHF
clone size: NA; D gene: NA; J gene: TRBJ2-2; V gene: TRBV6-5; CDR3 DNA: TGTGCCAGCAGTTACTCGAATCCTACCGGGGAGCTGTTTTTT; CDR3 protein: CASSYSNPTGELFF
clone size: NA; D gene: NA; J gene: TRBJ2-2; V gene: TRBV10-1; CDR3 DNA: TGCGCCAGCAGTGATCGTCAGGGCACGAACACCGGGGAGCTGTTTTTT; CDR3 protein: CASSDRQGTNTGELFF
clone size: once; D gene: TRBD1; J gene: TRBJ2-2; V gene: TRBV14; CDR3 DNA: TGTGCCAGCAGCCAAGGTTGGCCGGGACAGGGATTCACCGGGGAGCTGTTTTTT; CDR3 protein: CASSQGWPGQGFTGELFF
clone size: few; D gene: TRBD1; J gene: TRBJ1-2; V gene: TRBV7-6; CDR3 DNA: TGTGCCAGCAGCCTTGGACAGGGGGCATACTATGGCTACACCTTC; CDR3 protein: CASSLGQGAYYGYTF
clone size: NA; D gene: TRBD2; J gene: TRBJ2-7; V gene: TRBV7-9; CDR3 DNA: TGTGCCAGCAGCTCACCGGGGAGGGGCGAGCAGTACTTC; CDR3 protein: CASSSPGRGEQYF
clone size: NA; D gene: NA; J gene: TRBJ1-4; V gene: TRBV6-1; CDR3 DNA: TGTGCCAGCAGTGAAGTACAGGTTGAAAAACTGTTTTTT; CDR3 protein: CASSEVQVEKLFF
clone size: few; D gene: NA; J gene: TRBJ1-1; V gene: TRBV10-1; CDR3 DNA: TGCGCCAGCAAAGGGAATGAGCACACTGAAGCTTTCTTT; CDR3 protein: CASKGNEHTEAFF
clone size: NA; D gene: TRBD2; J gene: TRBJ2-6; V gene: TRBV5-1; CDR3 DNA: TGCGCCAGCAGCTTGGGGAGACTAGCGGGGGCGTCTGGGGCCAACGTCCTGACTTTC; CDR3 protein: CASSLGRLAGASGANVLTF
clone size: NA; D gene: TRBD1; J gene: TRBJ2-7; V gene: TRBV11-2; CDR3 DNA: TGTGCCAGCAGCTCACTCCGGGACAGACCCTACGAGCAGTACTTC; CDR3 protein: CASSSLRDRPYEQYF
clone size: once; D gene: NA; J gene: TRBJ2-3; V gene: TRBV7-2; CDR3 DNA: TGTGCCAGCAGCTTAGGGGGCCTGGCAGATACGCAGTATTTT; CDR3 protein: CASSLGGLADTQYF
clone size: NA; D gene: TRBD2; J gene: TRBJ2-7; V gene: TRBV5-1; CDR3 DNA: TGCGCCAGCAGCTTGGGTAGCGGGGGAACCTACGAGCAGTACTTC; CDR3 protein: CASSLGSGGTYEQYF
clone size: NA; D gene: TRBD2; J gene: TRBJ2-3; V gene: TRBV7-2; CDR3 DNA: TGTGCCAGCAGCCAAGACGGGGGGGTGAATACGCAGTATTTT; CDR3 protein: CASSQDGGVNTQYF
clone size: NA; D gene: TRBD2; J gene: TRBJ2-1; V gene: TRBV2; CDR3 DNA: TGTGCCAGCGCTCGGCGGGGGAGTAGCGGGGACAATGAGCAGTTCTTC; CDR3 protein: CASARRGSSGDNEQFF
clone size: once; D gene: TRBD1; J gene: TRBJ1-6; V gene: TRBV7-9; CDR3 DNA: TGTGCCAGCAGCCCAACCGACAGGGATAATTCACCCCTCCACTTT; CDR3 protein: CASSPTDRDNSPLHF
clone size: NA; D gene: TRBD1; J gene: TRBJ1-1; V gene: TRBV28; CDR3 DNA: TGTGCCAGCAGTTTCGCCGGGACAGACCAAGAGGGAGCTTTCTTT; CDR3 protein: CASSFAGTDQEGAFF
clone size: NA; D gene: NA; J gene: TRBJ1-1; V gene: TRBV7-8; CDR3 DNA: TGTGCCAGCAGCTTACCACGGGTTTTTCGACCGAACACTGAAGCTTTCTTT; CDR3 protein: CASSLPRVFRPNTEAFF
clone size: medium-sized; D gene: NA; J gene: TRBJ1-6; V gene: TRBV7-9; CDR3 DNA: TGTGCCAGCAGTCGTGGACAGAGCTCCTATAATTCACCCCTCCACTTT; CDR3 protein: CASSRGQSSYNSPLHF
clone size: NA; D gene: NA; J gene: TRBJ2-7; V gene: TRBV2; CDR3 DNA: TGTGCCAGCAGTGAAGAGTTAGTCAGGGGCTCCTACGAGCAGTACTTC; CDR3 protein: CASSEELVRGSYEQYF
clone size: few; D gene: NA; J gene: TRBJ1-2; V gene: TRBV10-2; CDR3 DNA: TGCGCCAGCCGAGATCTATTCAGCGGCTACACCTTC; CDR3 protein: CASRDLFSGYTF
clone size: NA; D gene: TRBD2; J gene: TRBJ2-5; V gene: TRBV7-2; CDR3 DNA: TGTGCCAGCAGCTTCCAAGTGGCTAGCGGGGGGCAAGAGACCCAGTACTTC; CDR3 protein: CASSFQVASGGQETQYF
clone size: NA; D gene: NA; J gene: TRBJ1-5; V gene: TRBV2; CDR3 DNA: TGTGCCAGCAGTTGGGGGGCGACAGGCAATCAGCCCCAGCATTTT; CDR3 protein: CASSWGATGNQPQHF
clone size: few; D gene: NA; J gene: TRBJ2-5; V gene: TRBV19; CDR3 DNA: TGTGCCAGTTCAGGGGTTGTTGGGGAGACCCAGTACTTC; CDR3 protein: CASSGVVGETQYF